This passage covers 32 T cell receptor beta chains from one sample sequenced in a study of siplizumab effects on memory and regulatory T cells. Method: immunoSEQ multiplex PCR; TCRdb's copy keeps in-frame clones and lacks some. This sample carries about 50,000 clones, over 95% of them seen once, and the ten largest clones take 1.1%. Sequencing input: naive CD8+ T cells sorted from blood. Receptors originate from a human donor in good health.

V usage is TRBV14 and J usage is TRBJ2-1, with D uncertain. Trimming shortened V by 4 bases and J by 0 bases, and 10 bases separated the two germline ends. This CDR3 has 15 residues. Germline CDR1 reads SGHDN; CDR2 reads FVKESK. The CDR3 DNA sequence: TGTGCCAGCAGCCTCGGATCCCTCTCCTACAATGAGCAGTTCTTC. Protein: CASSLGSLSYNEQFF.

The count of this clone is one. The chain recombines TRBV7-6 with TRBJ2-1; TRBD1 agrees at 8 bases. CDR1 is SGHVS and CDR2 is FNYEAQ in the germline V gene. This CDR3 contains 15 residues. Trimming removed 2 bases from V and 9 bases from J; junction bases left unmatched: 9. CDR3: CASSLRTGTSTEQFF. The CDR3 DNA follows: TGTGCCAGCAGCTTAAGGACAGGGACGTCCACTGAGCAGTTCTTC.

This clone was detected once. The gene calls are TRBV28 and TRBJ2-1; D unresolved. The germline V gene has CDR1 MDHEN and CDR2 SYDVKM. The germline V and J ends were trimmed by 7 bases and 6 bases, with 13 bases remaining between them. The CDR3 loop spans 13 amino acids. The DNA for the CDR3 is TGTGCCAGCATTCCCGGTGGTTTCAATGAGCAGTTCTTC. Amino acid sequence: CASIPGGFNEQFF. The full variable domain, in which reference TRBV28 and TRBJ2-1 provide the parts outside the CDR3, is DVKVTQSSRYLVKRTGEKVFLECVQDMDHENMFWYRQDPGLGLRLIYFSYDVKMKEKGDIPEGYSVSREKKERFSLILESASTNQTSMYLCASIPGGFNEQFFGPGTRLTVL.

The V call is TRBV19, the J call TRBJ2-1, with D unclear. Trimming stripped 6 bases from V and 6 bases from J, with 9 bases between. Germline values: CDR1 LNHDA, CDR2 SQIVND (reference sequence). CDR3 length: 12 residues. The CDR3 region has the DNA TGTGCCAGTAGGCTTGGAGTCAATGAGCAGTTCTTC. Translating it yields CASRLGVNEQFF.

In regard to this clone: The junction differs from germline at one of its ends, possibly a read error. This rearrangement joins TRBV6-1 to TRBJ2-7; D remains ambiguous. CDR1 is MNHNS, CDR2 SASEGT, per germline. The CDR3 is 12 amino acids. This CDR3 is CASREGSYEQYF. Written as DNA, the CDR3 is TGTGCCAGCAGAGAAGGATCCTACGAGCAGTACTTC.

The rearrangement uses TRBV7-9 and TRBJ2-4; TRBD2 is a possible D gene (5 bases). From germline, CDR1 is SEHNR and CDR2 FQNEAQ (reference sequence). V was trimmed by 3 bases and J by 1 base, leaving 7 bases between them. The length of the CDR3 is 14 residues. CDR3 bases: TGTGCCAGCAGCTTGGTAGCGGCCAAAAACATTCAGTACTTC. Translated: CASSLVAAKNIQYF.

This clone was counted a single time. V gene TRBV28 combines with J gene TRBJ1-1; 8 bases are shared with TRBD1. CDR3 length: 14 residues. Trimming took 3 bases from V and 5 from J; bases not matched to a gene: 5. Germline-derived CDR1 and CDR2 are MDHEN and SYDVKM. In DNA form, the CDR3 reads TGTGCCAGCAGTTTGGGCAGGGGGCAAACTGAAGCTTTCTTT. Translated: CASSLGRGQTEAFF. The full variable domain, completed using reference TRBV28 and TRBJ1-1, is DVKVTQSSRYLVKRTGEKVFLECVQDMDHENMFWYRQDPGLGLRLIYFSYDVKMKEKGDIPEGYSVSREKKERFSLILESASTNQTSMYLCASSLGRGQTEAFFGQGTRLTVV.

V is TRBV7-9 and J is TRBJ2-1; possibly TRBD2 for D (7 bases). This CDR3 is 15 amino acids long. The V gene lost 5 bases and the J gene lost 3 bases, with 14 bases spanning the gap. The germline gives CDR1 SEHNR, CDR2 FQNEAQ (reference sequence). The CDR3, as DNA: TGTGCCAGCAGCCCCCCAGGGGAGGGCTACAATGAGCAGTTCTTC. Protein: CASSPPGEGYNEQFF.

J is TRBJ1-1 and V is TRBV9; D ambiguous. The CDR3 totals 15 residues. Germline V CDR1 and CDR2: SGDLS, YYNGEE. V lost 0 bases, J lost 4 bases, and 13 bases lay in between. The CDR3 DNA follows: TGTGCCAGCAGCGTAGGGGAAGGCGCTGGCACTGAAGCTTTCTTT. Translating gives CASSVGEGAGTEAFF.

V usage is TRBV6-1 and J usage is TRBJ2-7, with D perhaps matching TRBD1 (5 bases). Germline V gene sequence: CDR1 MNHNS, CDR2 SASEGT. With 5 bases removed from V and 3 bases from J, the gap between germline ends came to 14 bases. The CDR3 has 14 residues. The CDR3 here is CASSTRQTNYEQYF. The CDR3 bases are TGTGCCAGCAGTACCCGACAGACCAACTACGAGCAGTACTTC.

The chain joins TRBV10-3 to TRBJ2-7; 7 nucleotides agree with TRBD1. Germline values: CDR1 ENHRY, CDR2 SYGVKD. J was trimmed by 4 bases and V by 10 bases; bases with no gene match: 13. This CDR3 is built from 14 residues. The CDR3 DNA sequence: TGTGCCACCCACTCCGAAGGGGGCAAGTACGAGCAGTACTTC. It yields the protein CATHSEGGKYEQYF.

The chain employs TRBV28 and TRBJ2-3; no clear D. V lost 3 bases and J lost 0, with 13 bases in between. CDR1 is MDHEN and CDR2 is SYDVKM in the germline V gene. The CDR3 loop spans 16 amino acids. This CDR3 is CASSFRLRSSTDTQYF. As DNA, the CDR3 is TGTGCCAGCAGTTTCAGACTGAGGTCTAGCACAGATACGCAGTATTTT.

V is TRBV4-2 and J is TRBJ1-1, with 7 bases matching TRBD1. The CDR3 has 14 residues. The V gene end was trimmed by 1 base and the J gene end by 11 bases; junction bases not matched to a gene: 10. Germline lookup yields CDR1 LGHNA and CDR2 YNFKEQ. The CDR3 DNA is TGTGCCAGCAGCCAAGTCGGGGCAGGGGGGGTTGCTTTCTTT. Protein sequence: CASSQVGAGGVAFF.

The gene calls are TRBV4-2 and TRBJ1-2; tentative D call: TRBD1 (5 bases). V lost 3 bases, J lost 0 bases, and 8 bases lay in between. The CDR3 length is 14 residues. CDR1 and CDR2 (germline): LGHNA, YNFKEQ. CDR3 loop: CASSHQGSNYGYTF. CDR3 DNA: TGTGCCAGCAGCCATCAGGGCTCTAACTATGGCTACACCTTC.

The chain employs TRBV7-8 and TRBJ1-5; TRBD1 is a possible D gene (6 bases). The CDR3 has 16 residues. Germline V gene data show CDR1 as SGHVS and CDR2 as FQNEAQ. Trimming left V 5 bases short and J 0 bases short, with 14 bases between. For the CDR3, the DNA is TGTGCCAGCAGCCAACGGACAGTCTATAGCAATCAGCCCCAGCATTTT. Translated, it gives CASSQRTVYSNQPQHF.

This chain links TRBV5-4 with TRBJ2-1, with D perhaps given as TRBD1 or TRBD2 (7 bases each). Trimming pared 2 bases from V and 5 bases from J, leaving 17 bases between. Germline V gives CDR1 SGHNT, CDR2 YYREEE (reference sequence). The CDR3 length is 16 residues. The CDR3 DNA reads as TGTGCCAGCAGCTTAGCAGGGGGAGGGCCTAACAATGAGCAGTTCTTC. Translation: CASSLAGGGPNNEQFF.

The CDR3, as DNA: TGTGCCAGCAGCCACGGGACTAGCTACGAGCAGTACTTC. This codes for CASSHGTSYEQYF. The J gene is TRBJ2-7, the V gene TRBV5-6; 8 nucleotides match TRBD2. V lost 4 bases to trimming and J lost 3 bases; unmatched junction nucleotides: 3. This CDR3 contains 13 residues. Germline CDR1 is SGHDT and CDR2 is YYEEEE.

V and J are TRBV11-2 and TRBJ2-6, with D maybe TRBD2 (5 bases). The CDR3 runs 18 residues. Germline CDR1 and CDR2: SGHAT and FQNNGV. The ends were cut back, 5 bases at V and 0 bases at J, with 17 bases in the middle. Here the CDR3 reads CASSGLGSASSGANVLTF. The DNA for the CDR3 is TGTGCCAGCAGCGGCTTAGGTAGCGCGAGCTCTGGGGCCAACGTCCTGACTTTC.

The V gene is TRBV9, the J gene TRBJ2-7; 13 nucleotides align to TRBD2. The CDR3 has 15 amino acids. CDR1 and CDR2 (germline): SGDLS, YYNGEE. V shed 3 bases and J 7 bases; nucleotides not matched to a gene: 7. The CDR3 region has the DNA TGTGCCAGCAGCGCCGGACTAGCGGGGGCGAGGGAGCAGTACTTC. This codes for CASSAGLAGAREQYF.

The rearrangement joins TRBV7-3 to TRBJ2-1; 10 bases fit TRBD2. The CDR3 covers 15 residues. Germline V gene data show CDR1 as SGHTA and CDR2 as FQGTGA. V lost 1 base, J lost 9 bases, and 6 bases stayed unmatched. CDR3 in amino acids: CASSLKAGGPTEQFF. CDR3 sequence (DNA): TGTGCCAGCAGCTTAAAAGCGGGAGGGCCGACTGAGCAGTTCTTC.

The chain recombines TRBV9 with TRBJ2-3; D ambiguous. This CDR3 is built from 15 residues. CDR1 is SGDLS, CDR2 YYNGEE, per germline. V was clipped by 4 bases and J by 0 bases, with 12 bases between them. The CDR3 nucleotides read TGTGCCAGCAGCCAATGGGCGTCTAGCACAGATACGCAGTATTTT. This encodes CASSQWASSTDTQYF.

The rearrangement links TRBV27 to TRBJ2-7; weak D call: TRBD1 (6 bases). The V end was cut by 5 bases, the J end by 6 bases, with 23 bases between. Germline V CDR1 and CDR2: MNHEY, SMNVEV (reference sequence). The CDR3 totals 16 residues. The CDR3 here is CASSPPQGSFLGEQYF. In DNA, the CDR3 is TGTGCCAGCAGTCCACCCCAGGGGTCCTTTCTCGGCGAGCAGTACTTC.

The J gene is TRBJ1-2, the V gene TRBV27; a weak D match, TRBD1 (5 bases). Trimming pared 5 bases from V and 6 bases from J, leaving 16 bases between. Per the germline V gene, CDR1 is MNHEY and CDR2 is SMNVEV (reference sequence). This CDR3 is 14 amino acids long. The CDR3 spells CASSLFKGQDGYTF. The CDR3 bases are TGTGCCAGCAGTCTATTCAAGGGGCAGGATGGCTACACCTTC.

V gene TRBV29-1 combines with J gene TRBJ2-2; D is undetermined. The CDR3 length is 12 residues. V was clipped by 7 bases and J by 5 bases, with 11 bases between them. Germline CDR1 is SQVTM and CDR2 is ANQGSEA. CDR3 sequence: CSALTETGELFF. CDR3 in DNA: TGCAGCGCCCTAACAGAAACCGGGGAGCTGTTTTTT.

This sequence joins TRBV28 and TRBJ1-2; D remains unclear. The germline gives CDR1 MDHEN, CDR2 SYDVKM. The V end was cut by 5 bases, the J end by 3 bases, with 10 bases between. This CDR3 is built from 13 residues. Here the CDR3 DNA reads TGTGCCAGCAGTCTTGTAGAGGACTATGGCTACACCTTC. Translated, it gives CASSLVEDYGYTF.

The chain couples TRBV7-9 to TRBJ2-1; a possible D gene is TRBD2 (6 bases). V was shortened by 6 bases and J by 7 bases, with 13 bases between the two germline ends. Germline CDR1 SEHNR, CDR2 FQNEAQ (reference sequence). There are 13 residues in the CDR3. The CDR3 nucleotides read TGTGCCAGCAGGGCCGTCGGGGGTAATGAGCAGTTCTTC. Its translation: CASRAVGGNEQFF.

This chain uses TRBV27 with TRBJ1-2, with TRBD1 identical over 8 bases. The CDR3 is 20 amino acids. Trimming removed 1 base from V and 5 bases from J; junction bases left unmatched: 21. CDR1 and CDR2 (germline): MNHEY, SMNVEV (reference sequence). The CDR3 DNA reads as TGTGCCAGCAGTTTATGGGTTGGGATTGGTCAGGGGGCTATTCAGTATGGCTACACCTTC. This translates into CASSLWVGIGQGAIQYGYTF.

This chain links TRBV28 with TRBJ2-3, with a possible D match to TRBD2 (5 bases). This CDR3 is built from 17 residues. CDR1 and CDR2 (germline): MDHEN, SYDVKM. Deletions cut 5 bases from V and 2 bases from J, with 20 bases between. CDR3 DNA sequence: TGTGCCAGCAGTCCTCCTGGACTTACCAAATACACAGATACGCAGTATTTT. Its protein is CASSPPGLTKYTDTQYF.

For this clone: Likely a read error: the CDR3 ends without its conserved phenylalanine or tryptophan. The DNA is left out, because the CDR3 cannot be placed on it with certainty; the CDR3 is given as TCRdb lists it. The genes are TRBV7-3 and TRBJ2-7. Per the germline V gene, CDR1 is SGHTA and CDR2 is FQGTGA. A total of 11 residues make up the CDR3, ends included. The CDR3 reads CASSRIGLPWE.

To note about this clone: Compared with germline, one end of the junction differs, possibly owing to a read error. The chain has TRBV7-7 and TRBJ2-2; D not resolved. The CDR3 sequence is 13 residues long. Germline V gives CDR1 SSHAT, CDR2 FNYEAQ (reference sequence). CDR3 region: CASSLTLTGELFF. As DNA, the CDR3 is TGTGCTAGCAGCCTCACCCTCACCGGGGAGCTGTTTTTT. Looking up the rest from reference TRBV7-7 and TRBJ2-2 gives the full variable domain: GAGVSQSPRYKVTKRGQDVTLRCDPISSHATLYWYQQALGQGPEFLTYFNYEAQPDKSGLPSDRFSAERPEGSISTLTIQRTEQRDSAMYRCASSLTLTGELFFGEGSRLTVL.

The chain is built from TRBV7-6 and TRBJ2-5, with TRBD2 identical over 9 bases. This CDR3 has 14 residues. V was clipped by 4 bases and J by 5 bases; unmatched bases: 5. Germline V CDR1 and CDR2: SGHVS, FNYEAQ. CDR3 loop: CASSWLAGSETQYF. CDR3 in DNA: TGTGCCAGCAGCTGGCTAGCGGGAAGTGAGACCCAGTACTTC.

The chain carries TRBV7-2 and TRBJ2-7; a weak D match, TRBD1 (6 bases). The CDR3 contains 14 residues. The germline gives CDR1 SGHTA, CDR2 FQGNSA. Trimming took 5 bases from V and 7 from J, leaving 18 bases between them. The CDR3 here is CASSPRDTIREQYF. For the CDR3, the DNA is TGTGCCAGCAGCCCACGGGACACCATTCGGGAGCAGTACTTC.